This TCR beta chain comes out of a study of T cell repertoires in cytomegalovirus infection. Study-level information: Indications came from public TCR beta signatures; they pointed to CMV infection and to a matching HLA type.

TCRdb analysed the reads with MiXCR anew, one entry per CDR3 protein. The sample comprises some 220,000 distinct CDR3 sequences, 6.5% of which are singletons, and around 6% rests with the top ten. Findings and caveats of the study: Totalled public TCR beta family frequency picked out people who carried CMV plus the relevant HLA.

This clonotype was counted many times. Its antigen remains unknown. Germline V gene sequence: CDR1 SQVTM, CDR2 ANQGSEA. V was clipped by 7 bases and J by 2 bases; unmatched bases: 7. The CDR3 sequence is 16 residues long. This chain uses TRBV29-1 with TRBJ2-5; TRBD2 matches at 16 bases. The receptor comes from a human donor in good health (CMV status not recorded). Some clones in this sample may be carry-over from other donors' samples. Sequenced: PBMCs. The DNA of the CDR3 is TGCAGCGCTATGGGACTAGCGGGGGGGAATCAAGAGACCCAGTACTTC. It is translated as CSAMGLAGGNQETQYF.